One sample yielded the 5 T cell receptor beta chains listed below, sequenced in a study of blood T cells in healthy people across ages. Next came a second PCR, run for about 6 to 11 cycles, which used a sample-barcoded 5' primer along with a J-beta primer mix. TCRdb called the 5' RACE reads again in MiXCR, with one record for every CDR3 protein. The repertoire consists of about 780,000 distinct CDR3 sequences, with around 50% occurring once and the leading ten covering roughly 18%. The sample was blood. The receptor source for this set is an elderly man in good health.

This chain connects TRBV10-3 to TRBJ2-3; 7 nucleotides line up with TRBD2. In germline, CDR1 is ENHRY, CDR2 SYGVKD. V was clipped by 8 bases and J by 4 bases; unmatched bases: 9. The CDR3 sequence is 14 residues long. This CDR3 reads CAIGSAGWADTQYF. CDR3 nucleotides: TGTGCCATCGGGTCAGCGGGATGGGCAGATACGCAGTATTTT.

CDR3 sequence (DNA): TGTGCCAGCAGTGAATGGATGCGAGGAAATGAGCAGTTCTTC. It codes for CASSEWMRGNEQFF. This chain links TRBV25-1 with TRBJ2-1; D remains ambiguous. Trimming stripped 1 base from V and 7 bases from J, with 11 bases between. CDR1 and CDR2 (germline): MGHDK, SYGVNS. This CDR3 has 14 residues.

This clonotype was seen more than once but under ten times. The chain has TRBV5-1 and TRBJ2-5, with 7 bases aligning to TRBD1. Trimming removed 4 bases from V and 5 bases from J; junction bases left unmatched: 11. Germline CDR1 reads SGHRS; CDR2 reads YFSETQ. This CDR3 region has 15 residues. Here the CDR3 reads CASSPRTGGVETQYF. CDR3 DNA sequence: TGCGCCAGCAGCCCCCGGACAGGCGGAGTGGAGACCCAGTACTTC.

The gene calls are TRBV20-1 and TRBJ2-1, with 10 bases matching TRBD2. With 5 bases clipped from V and 7 bases from J, the junction kept 8 bases outside the gene matches. The CDR3 has 14 amino acids. Looked up from germline, CDR1 is DFQATT and CDR2 is SNEGSKA (reference sequence). CDR3 nucleotides: TGCAGTGCTGGACTCTCTAGCGGGAGAAATGAGCAGTTCTTC. This translates into CSAGLSSGRNEQFF.

The chain has TRBV5-1 and TRBJ1-1; 8 nucleotides agree with TRBD1. The V gene's germline CDR1 is SGHRS and CDR2 YFSETQ. Trimming took 2 bases from V and 3 from J; bases not matched to a gene: 6. The CDR3 covers 15 residues. The CDR3, as DNA: TGCGCCAGCAGCTTTAGCAACAGGGGGGACACTGAAGCTTTCTTT. Translating gives CASSFSNRGDTEAFF.